A selection of T cell receptor beta chains follows, all from one sample in a study of T-cell memory formation after mild COVID-19. TCRdb redid the calling of the 5' RACE reads with MiXCR, one entry per CDR3 protein. The sample includes 150,000 to 200,000 distinct CDR3 sequences, roughly 15% of them seen just once. Sequenced material: PBMCs or a T cell subset sorted from them (not recorded which). Receptors originate from an adult woman who had mild COVID-19 (a few samples of this study predate the infection). Cell type and time point are not known. The CDR3 runs from the conserved cysteine through the conserved F or W. D genes are given only for firm matches. Part of the rows lack a size; the others show once, few, many or a class for expanded clones.

D: .
J: TRBJ2-7
size: .
length: 14
V: TRBV29-1
DNA: TGCAGCGTGAGGGGCGGGATCAGGAAATACGAGCAGTACTTC
CDR3: CSVRGGIRKYEQYF

D: TRBD2
J: TRBJ2-3
size: .
length: 16
V: TRBV29-1
DNA: TGCAGCGTTGAAGATCGGCGGGGGGCCCGACCTGATACGCAGTATTTT
CDR3: CSVEDRRGARPDTQYF

D: TRBD2
J: TRBJ2-3
size: .
length: 17
V: TRBV3-1
DNA: TGTGCCAGCAGCCATAGGACTAGCGGGGGACCTACAGATACGCAGTATTTT
CDR3: CASSHRTSGGPTDTQYF

D: TRBD1
J: TRBJ2-1
size: .
length: 15
V: TRBV9
DNA: TGTGCCAGCAGTGACTGGGACAGGGAGTCCAATGAGCAGTTCTTC
CDR3: CASSDWDRESNEQFF

D: TRBD2
J: TRBJ2-1
size: few
length: 18
V: TRBV5-1
DNA: TGCGCCAGCAGCTTTCCCAGCGGGAGCACCCCCTCCTACAATGAGCAGTTCTTC
CDR3: CASSFPSGSTPSYNEQFF

D: .
J: TRBJ1-1
size: few
length: 15
V: TRBV5-1
DNA: TGCGCCAGCAGCTTGGCCCAGGGCGGAGGCACTGAAGCTTTCTTT
CDR3: CASSLAQGGGTEAFF

D: TRBD1
J: TRBJ2-1
size: few
length: 17
V: TRBV11-3
DNA: TGTGCCAGCAGCCAAATCCTACCGGGACAGGGGGCGGATGAGCAGTTCTTC
CDR3: CASSQILPGQGADEQFF

D: .
J: TRBJ2-5
size: few
length: 17
V: TRBV7-9
DNA: TGTGCCAGCAGCTTAGAGGGGTGGACGGAGGACCAAGAGACCCAGTACTTC
CDR3: CASSLEGWTEDQETQYF

D: .
J: TRBJ1-1
size: .
length: 16
V: TRBV5-1
DNA: TGCGCCAGCAGCTTGTATCTCGGGTTCGGTTATACTGAAGCTTTCTTT
CDR3: CASSLYLGFGYTEAFF

D: .
J: TRBJ2-3
size: .
length: 20
V: TRBV14
DNA: TGTGCCAGCAGCCCCCAGGGTATGGGCTATGAGAGGGCTAGCACAGATACGCAGTATTTT
CDR3: CASSPQGMGYERASTDTQYF

D: .
J: TRBJ2-7
size: .
length: 15
V: TRBV7-9
DNA: TGTGCCAGCAGTCCTGCCAGCGCAGCGAGGTACGAGCAGTACTTC
CDR3: CASSPASAARYEQYF

D: TRBD1
J: TRBJ2-7
size: few
length: 21
V: TRBV3-1
DNA: TGTGCCAGCAGCCAAGCTTCCAGGGGGCGTTGGGCTAGCCCGAGCTCCTACGAGCAGTACTTC
CDR3: CASSQASRGRWASPSSYEQYF

D: .
J: TRBJ1-6
size: .
length: 15
V: TRBV5-1
DNA: TGCGCCAGCAGCTCCAGCACAGGCCCGAATTCACCCCTCCACTTT
CDR3: CASSSSTGPNSPLHF

D: TRBD2
J: TRBJ2-7
size: many
length: 18
V: TRBV7-2
DNA: TGTGCCAGCAGCCCGGGACTAGCGGGAGGGATTGCCGGCTACGAGCAGTACTTC
CDR3: CASSPGLAGGIAGYEQYF

D: .
J: TRBJ2-3
size: many
length: 17
V: TRBV5-4
DNA: TGTGCCAGCAGCGGACCGGGGGGCGCCTCTAGCACAGATACGCAGTATTTT
CDR3: CASSGPGGASSTDTQYF

D: .
J: TRBJ2-5
size: .
length: 14
V: TRBV28
DNA: TGTGCCAGCAGTTTTCTGGGGTACCAAGAGACCCAGTACTTC
CDR3: CASSFLGYQETQYF

D: TRBD2
J: TRBJ2-1
size: .
length: 12
V: TRBV7-9
DNA: TGTGCCAGCGGGGGGGACTACAATGAGCAGTTCTTC
CDR3: CASGGDYNEQFF

D: .
J: TRBJ2-1
size: .
length: 18
V: TRBV10-3
DNA: TGTGCCATCAGTCGAGGGTCGGGCGGCGGGCCAACCTACAATGAGCAGTTCTTC
CDR3: CAISRGSGGGPTYNEQFF

D: .
J: TRBJ2-1
size: .
length: 13
V: TRBV4-3
DNA: TGCGCCAGCAGACCCGACGGCCACAATGAGCAGTTCTTC
CDR3: CASRPDGHNEQFF

D: TRBD1
J: TRBJ2-1
size: .
length: 16
V: TRBV4-2
DNA: TGTGCCAGCAGCCTGGTGGGACAGGGGGCGCCCAATGAGCAGTTCTTC
CDR3: CASSLVGQGAPNEQFF

D: TRBD1
J: TRBJ2-5
size: few
length: 13
V: TRBV2
DNA: TGTGCCAGCAGAGACAGGGACCAAGAGACCCAGTACTTC
CDR3: CASRDRDQETQYF

D: .
J: TRBJ2-2
size: few
length: 15
V: TRBV5-1
DNA: TGCGCCAGCAGCTTGGCGCAGGGCAGCGCCGGGGAGCTGTTTTTT
CDR3: CASSLAQGSAGELFF

D: TRBD1
J: TRBJ2-1
size: many
length: 17
V: TRBV7-6
DNA: TGTGCCAGCAGCTTAGCCGGTCCCGGGACAGGGACTAATGAGCAGTTCTTC
CDR3: CASSLAGPGTGTNEQFF

D: TRBD1
J: TRBJ2-4
size: few
length: 16
V: TRBV7-9
DNA: TGTGCCAGCAGTCCTACCGGACGGGGACAGCAAAACATTCAGTACTTC
CDR3: CASSPTGRGQQNIQYF

D: .
J: TRBJ1-5
size: .
length: 15
V: TRBV4-1
DNA: TGCGCCAGCAGCCACCACCACAGCCCCAATCAGCCCCAGCATTTT
CDR3: CASSHHHSPNQPQHF

D: .
J: TRBJ2-1
size: few
length: 14
V: TRBV19
DNA: TGTGCCAGTAGTATTGAGGGCCAGTACAATGAGCAGTTCTTC
CDR3: CASSIEGQYNEQFF

D: TRBD2
J: TRBJ2-7
size: .
length: 16
V: TRBV30
DNA: TGTGCCTGGAGTGTCTATCTGGGACTAGCGCCCTACGAGCAGTACTTC
CDR3: CAWSVYLGLAPYEQYF